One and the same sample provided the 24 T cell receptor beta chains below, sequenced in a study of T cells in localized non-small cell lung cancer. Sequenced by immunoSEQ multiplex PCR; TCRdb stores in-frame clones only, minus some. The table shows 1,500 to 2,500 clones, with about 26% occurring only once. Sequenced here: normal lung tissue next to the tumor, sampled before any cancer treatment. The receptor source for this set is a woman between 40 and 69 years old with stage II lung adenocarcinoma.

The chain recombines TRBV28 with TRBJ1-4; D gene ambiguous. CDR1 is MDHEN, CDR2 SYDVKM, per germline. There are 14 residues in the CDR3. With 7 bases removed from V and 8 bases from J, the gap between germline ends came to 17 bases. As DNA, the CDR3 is TGTGCCAGCACTCCCGGACGTTTCGAGGAAAAACTGTTTTTT. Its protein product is CASTPGRFEEKLFF.

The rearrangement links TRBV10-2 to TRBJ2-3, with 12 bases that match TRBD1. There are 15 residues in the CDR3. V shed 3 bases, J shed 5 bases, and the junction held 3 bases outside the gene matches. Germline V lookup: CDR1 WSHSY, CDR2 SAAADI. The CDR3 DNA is TGCGCCAGCAGTGAAGGGACAGGGGGCAGAGATACGCAGTATTTT. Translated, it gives CASSEGTGGRDTQYF.

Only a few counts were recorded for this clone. CDR3 in amino acids: CASSEGAAPYEQYF. DNA for the CDR3: TGTGCCAGCAGTGAAGGGGCGGCGCCCTACGAGCAGTACTTC. The J gene is TRBJ2-7, the V gene TRBV6-1; D is unresolved. V was cut by 1 base and J by 2 bases, with 9 bases left in between. Germline CDR1 is MNHNS and CDR2 is SASEGT. This CDR3 contains 14 residues.

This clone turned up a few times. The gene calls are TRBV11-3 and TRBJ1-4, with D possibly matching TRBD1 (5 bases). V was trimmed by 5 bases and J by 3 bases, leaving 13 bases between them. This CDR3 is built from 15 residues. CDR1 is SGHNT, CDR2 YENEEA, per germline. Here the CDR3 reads CASSLLGGANEKLFF. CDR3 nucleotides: TGTGCCAGCAGCCTGCTCGGGGGGGCTAATGAAAAACTGTTTTTT.

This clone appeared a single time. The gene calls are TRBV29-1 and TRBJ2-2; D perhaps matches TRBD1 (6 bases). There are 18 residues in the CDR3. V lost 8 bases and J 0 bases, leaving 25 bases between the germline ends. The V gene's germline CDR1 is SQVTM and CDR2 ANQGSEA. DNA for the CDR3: TGCAGCATACAAGAGACAGGTACTAGGTCCGCGAACACCGGGGAGCTGTTTTTT. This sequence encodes CSIQETGTRSANTGELFF.

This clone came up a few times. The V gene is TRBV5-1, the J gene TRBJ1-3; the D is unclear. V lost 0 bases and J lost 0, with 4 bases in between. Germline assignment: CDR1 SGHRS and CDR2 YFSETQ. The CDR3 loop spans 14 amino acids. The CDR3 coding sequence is TGCGCCAGCAGCTTGGGGAGCTCTGGAAACACCATATATTTT. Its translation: CASSLGSSGNTIYF. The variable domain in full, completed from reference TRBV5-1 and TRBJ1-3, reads KAGVTQTPRYLIKTRGQQVTLSCSPISGHRSVSWYQQTPGQGLQFLFEYFSETQRNKGNFPGRFSGRQFSNSRSEMNVSTLELGDSALYLCASSLGSSGNTIYFGEGSWLTVV.

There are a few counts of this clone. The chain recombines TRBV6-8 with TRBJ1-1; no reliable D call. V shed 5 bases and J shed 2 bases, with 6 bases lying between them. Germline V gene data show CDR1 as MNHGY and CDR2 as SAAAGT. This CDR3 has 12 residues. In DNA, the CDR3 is TGTGCCAGCAGTACCTTAAACACTGAAGCTTTCTTT. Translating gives CASSTLNTEAFF.

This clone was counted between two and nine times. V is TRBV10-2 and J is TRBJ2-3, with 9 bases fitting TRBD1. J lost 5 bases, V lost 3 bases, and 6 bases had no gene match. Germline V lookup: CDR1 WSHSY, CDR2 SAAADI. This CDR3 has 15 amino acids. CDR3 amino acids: CASSDRDRVEDTQYF. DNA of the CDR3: TGCGCCAGCAGTGACAGGGACAGGGTTGAAGATACGCAGTATTTT.

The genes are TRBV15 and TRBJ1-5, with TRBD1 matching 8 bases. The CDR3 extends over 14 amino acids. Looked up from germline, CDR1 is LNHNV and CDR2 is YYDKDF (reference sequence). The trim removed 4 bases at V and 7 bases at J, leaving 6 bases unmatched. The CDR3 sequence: CATSIRQGIQPQHF. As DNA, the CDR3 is TGTGCCACCAGCATACGACAGGGGATACAGCCCCAGCATTTT.

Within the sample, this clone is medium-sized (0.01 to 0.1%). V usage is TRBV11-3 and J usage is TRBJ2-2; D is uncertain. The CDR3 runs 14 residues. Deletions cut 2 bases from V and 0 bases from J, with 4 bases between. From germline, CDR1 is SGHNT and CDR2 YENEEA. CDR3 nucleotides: TGTGCCAGCAGCTTACGTCCGAACACCGGGGAGCTGTTTTTT. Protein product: CASSLRPNTGELFF.

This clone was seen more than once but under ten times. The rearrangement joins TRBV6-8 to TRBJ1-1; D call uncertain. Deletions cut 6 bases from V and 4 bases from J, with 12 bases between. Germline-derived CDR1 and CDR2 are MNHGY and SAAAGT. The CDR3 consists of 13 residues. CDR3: CASRGEKGTEAFF. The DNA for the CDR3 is TGTGCCAGCAGAGGAGAGAAAGGCACTGAAGCTTTCTTT.

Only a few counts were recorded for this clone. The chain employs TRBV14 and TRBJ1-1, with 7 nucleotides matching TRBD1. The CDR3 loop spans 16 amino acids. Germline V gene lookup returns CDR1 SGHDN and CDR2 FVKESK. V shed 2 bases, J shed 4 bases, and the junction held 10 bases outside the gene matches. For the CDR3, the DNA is TGTGCCAGCAGCCAACCGACAGGGACGATCTCCACTGAAGCTTTCTTT. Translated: CASSQPTGTISTEAFF.

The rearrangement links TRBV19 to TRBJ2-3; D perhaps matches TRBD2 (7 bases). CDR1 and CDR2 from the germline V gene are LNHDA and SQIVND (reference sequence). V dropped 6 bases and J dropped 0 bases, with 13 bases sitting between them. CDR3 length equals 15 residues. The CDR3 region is CASRDRGASTDTQYF. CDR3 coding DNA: TGTGCCAGTAGAGATCGGGGGGCTAGCACAGATACGCAGTATTTT.

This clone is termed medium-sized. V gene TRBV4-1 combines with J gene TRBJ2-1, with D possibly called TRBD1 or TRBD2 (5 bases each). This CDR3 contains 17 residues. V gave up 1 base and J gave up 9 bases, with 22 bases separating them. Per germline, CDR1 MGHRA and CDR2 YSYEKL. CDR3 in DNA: TGCGCCAGCAGCCAAGCGAAGGTTGGGGCCAGCCGGGGTGAGCAGTTCTTC. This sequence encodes CASSQAKVGASRGEQFF.

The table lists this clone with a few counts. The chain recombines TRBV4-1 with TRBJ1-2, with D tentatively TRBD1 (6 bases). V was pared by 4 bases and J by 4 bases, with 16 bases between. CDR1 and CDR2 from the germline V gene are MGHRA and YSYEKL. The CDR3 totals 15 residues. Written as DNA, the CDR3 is TGCGCCAGCAGCCCGGGACACCCGGTTAGCTATGGCTACACCTTC. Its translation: CASSPGHPVSYGYTF.

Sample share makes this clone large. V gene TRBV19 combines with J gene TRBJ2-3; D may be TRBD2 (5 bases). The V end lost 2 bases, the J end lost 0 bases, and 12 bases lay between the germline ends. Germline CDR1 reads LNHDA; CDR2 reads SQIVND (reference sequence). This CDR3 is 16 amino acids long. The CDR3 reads CASSIIGRTSTDTQYF. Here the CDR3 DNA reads TGTGCCAGTAGTATAATAGGGCGGACTAGCACAGATACGCAGTATTTT.

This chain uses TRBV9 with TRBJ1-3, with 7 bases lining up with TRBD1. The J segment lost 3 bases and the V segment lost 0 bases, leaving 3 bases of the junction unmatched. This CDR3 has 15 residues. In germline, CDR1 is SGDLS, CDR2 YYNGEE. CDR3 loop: CASSVAQGVGNTIYF. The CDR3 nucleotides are TGTGCCAGCAGCGTAGCTCAGGGGGTTGGAAACACCATATATTTT.

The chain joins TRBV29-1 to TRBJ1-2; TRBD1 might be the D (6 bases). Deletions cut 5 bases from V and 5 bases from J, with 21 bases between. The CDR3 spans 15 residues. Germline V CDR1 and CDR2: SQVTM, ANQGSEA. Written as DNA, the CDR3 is TGCAGCGTTCGGGCAGGGGCAGATCGGGGGTATGGCTACACCTTC. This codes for CSVRAGADRGYGYTF.

This chain's CDR3 is CSVEEEGTGAGTGELFF. The CDR3 bases are TGCAGCGTTGAAGAGGAGGGGACAGGGGCAGGGACCGGGGAGCTGTTTTTT. The J gene is TRBJ2-2, the V gene TRBV29-1; 10 nucleotides agree with TRBD1. V shed 0 bases and J 5 bases; nucleotides not matched to a gene: 9. CDR1 and CDR2 from the germline V gene are SQVTM and ANQGSEA. CDR3 length: 17 amino acids.

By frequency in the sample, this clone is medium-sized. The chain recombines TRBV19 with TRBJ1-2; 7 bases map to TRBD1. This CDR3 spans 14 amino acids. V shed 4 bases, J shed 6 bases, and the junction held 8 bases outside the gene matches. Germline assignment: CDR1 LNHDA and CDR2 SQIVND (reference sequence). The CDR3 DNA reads TGTGCCAGTAGTAACGAGGCAGGGGGACATGGCTACACCTTC. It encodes CASSNEAGGHGYTF.

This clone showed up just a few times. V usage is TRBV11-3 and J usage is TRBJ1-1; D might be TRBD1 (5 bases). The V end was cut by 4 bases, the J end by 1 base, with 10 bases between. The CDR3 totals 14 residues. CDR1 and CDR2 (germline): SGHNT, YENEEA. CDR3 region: CASSSLGGNTEAFF. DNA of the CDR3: TGTGCCAGCAGCTCCTTGGGGGGGAACACTGAAGCTTTCTTT.

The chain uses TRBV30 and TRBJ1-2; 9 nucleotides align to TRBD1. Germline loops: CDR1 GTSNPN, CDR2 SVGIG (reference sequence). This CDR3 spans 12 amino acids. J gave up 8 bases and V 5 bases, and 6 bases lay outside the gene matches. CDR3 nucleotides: TGTGCCTGGGAGGGACAGGGAGTGGGCTACACCTTC. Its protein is CAWEGQGVGYTF.

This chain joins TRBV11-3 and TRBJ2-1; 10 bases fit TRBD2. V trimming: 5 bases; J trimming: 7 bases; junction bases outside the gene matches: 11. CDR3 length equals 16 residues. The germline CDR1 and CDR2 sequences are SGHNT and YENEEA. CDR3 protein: CASSRATGLALNEQFF. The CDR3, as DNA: TGTGCCAGCAGCCGTGCAACGGGACTAGCGTTAAATGAGCAGTTCTTC. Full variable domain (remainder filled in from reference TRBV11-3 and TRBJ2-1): EAGVVQSPRYKIIEKKQPVAFWCNPISGHNTLYWYLQNLGQGPELLIRYENEEAVDDSQLPKDRFSAERLKGVDSTLKIQPAELGDSAVYLCASSRATGLALNEQFFGPGTRLTVL.

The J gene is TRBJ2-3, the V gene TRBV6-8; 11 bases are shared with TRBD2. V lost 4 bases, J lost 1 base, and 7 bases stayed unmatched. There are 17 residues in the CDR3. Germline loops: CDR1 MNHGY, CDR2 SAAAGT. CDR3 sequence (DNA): TGTGCCAGCAGTTTAGCGGGGGGGACTTATCGCACAGATACGCAGTATTTT. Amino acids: CASSLAGGTYRTDTQYF.